The 27 T cell receptor beta chains below all came from one sample that was sequenced in a study of glioma-infiltrating T cells after dendritic cell vaccination (dated by TCRdb to about 2016). The method was the immunoSEQ multiplex PCR assay. In TCRdb, the immuneACCESS table is reduced to in-frame sequences with V and J assigned. These tables do not hold every clone; where another copy was compared, an unresolved V gene accounts for under half, and the others remain unexplained. The sample table contains tens of thousands of clones; only one count was recorded for about four fifths of them. The top ten clonotypes cover roughly 8.2% of the sample. The sequences come from blood, collected before dendritic cell vaccination. The receptor source for this set is a human donor with glioblastoma.

The chain employs TRBV15 and TRBJ1-3; D is uncertain. V dropped 1 base and J dropped 3 bases, with 7 bases sitting between them. Germline CDR1 is LNHNV and CDR2 is YYDKDF (reference sequence). This CDR3 has 14 residues. CDR3 nucleotide sequence: TGTGCCACCAGCAGAGGAGGGTATGGAAACACCATATATTTT. Its translation is CATSRGGYGNTIYF.

The chain links TRBV4-3 to TRBJ2-2; 8 bases match TRBD2. CDR1 is LGHNA and CDR2 is YSLEER in the germline V gene. This CDR3 is 16 amino acids long. With 0 bases clipped from V and 6 bases from J, the junction kept 6 bases outside the gene matches. In nucleotides, the CDR3 is TGCGCCAGCAGCCAAGATAAAGCGGGGGAGCCCGGGGAGCTGTTTTTT. This gives the protein CASSQDKAGEPGELFF.

The CDR3 protein is CASSLAIASYGYTF. The DNA for the CDR3 is TGTGCCAGCAGCTTAGCGATCGCGAGCTATGGCTACACCTTC. The chain combines TRBV7-2 with TRBJ1-2; D uncertain. Germline-derived CDR1 and CDR2 are SGHTA and FQGNSA. Trimming cost V 0 bases and J 4 bases, with 9 bases left between them. The CDR3 contains 14 residues.

The gene calls are TRBV4-2 and TRBJ1-2; the D gene is possibly TRBD1 (5 bases). The V gene lost 0 bases and the J gene lost 6 bases, with 17 bases spanning the gap. Looked up from germline, CDR1 is LGHNA and CDR2 is YNFKEQ. This CDR3 contains 16 residues. This CDR3 is CASSQEWQGIKDGYTF. CDR3 nucleotide sequence: TGTGCCAGCAGCCAAGAGTGGCAGGGAATAAAGGATGGCTACACCTTC.

The chain couples TRBV5-6 to TRBJ1-1; maybe TRBD1 (5 bases). This CDR3 is 15 amino acids long. Germline CDR1 and CDR2: SGHDT and YYEEEE. Trimming pared 4 bases from V and 1 base from J, leaving 14 bases between. In DNA form, the CDR3 reads TGTGCCAGCAGCCCATGGGGGGAGGCGAACACTGAAGCTTTCTTT. This sequence encodes CASSPWGEANTEAFF.

V and J are TRBV18 and TRBJ1-4; a possible D gene is TRBD1 (5 bases). The CDR3 runs 18 residues. Germline V gene data show CDR1 as KGHSH and CDR2 as LQKENI. Trimming stripped 4 bases from V and 5 bases from J, with 23 bases between. This CDR3 reads CASSHTPVGGRRNEKLFF. The DNA of the CDR3 is TGTGCCAGCTCACATACGCCGGTGGGGGGTAGGAGGAATGAAAAACTGTTTTTT.

This rearrangement joins TRBV2 to TRBJ2-7; D gene uncertain. V lost 4 bases and J lost 3, with 10 bases in between. This CDR3 spans 13 amino acids. In germline, CDR1 is SNHLY, CDR2 FYNNEI. CDR3: CASSAQDNYEQYF. CDR3 sequence (DNA): TGTGCCAGCAGTGCTCAGGATAACTACGAGCAGTACTTC. The variable domain in full, with the rest retrieved from reference TRBV2 and TRBJ2-7, is EPEVTQTPSHQVTQMGQEVILRCVPISNHLYFYWYRQILGQKVEFLVSFYNNEISEKSEIFDDQFSVERPDGSNFTLKIRSTKLEDSAMYFCASSAQDNYEQYFGPGTRLTVT.

The chain combines TRBV7-2 with TRBJ2-3; the D gene is possibly TRBD2 (6 bases). V lost 3 bases and J 2 bases, leaving 15 bases between the germline ends. Germline V gene lookup returns CDR1 SGHTA and CDR2 FQGNSA. The CDR3 spans 16 residues. CDR3 bases: TGTGCCAGCAGCTTTGGAGGGACGACTACCACAGATACGCAGTATTTT. Translated: CASSFGGTTTTDTQYF.

Only one count was recorded for this clone. CDR3 residues: CASSATGGLTGELFF. CDR3 sequence (DNA): TGTGCCAGCAGCGCGACAGGGGGCTTAACCGGGGAGCTGTTTTTT. This rearrangement joins TRBV11-3 to TRBJ2-2; 10 bases are a match to TRBD1. CDR1 and CDR2 from the germline V gene are SGHNT and YENEEA. This CDR3 is 15 amino acids long. Trimming cost V 5 bases and J 5 bases; bases outside gene matches: 5.

The V and J genes are TRBV6-5 and TRBJ2-7; 8 bases are a match to TRBD1. Germline V gene sequence: CDR1 MNHEY, CDR2 SVGAGI. J was trimmed by 2 bases and V by 0 bases; bases with no gene match: 6. CDR3 size: 16 residues. CDR3 coding DNA: TGTGCCAGCAGTTACTCGAGGACAGGGTCTACCTACGAGCAGTACTTC. Translating it yields CASSYSRTGSTYEQYF.

This chain links TRBV10-3 with TRBJ2-7; TRBD2 is a possible D gene (7 bases). This CDR3 contains 17 residues. Germline CDR1 reads ENHRY; CDR2 reads SYGVKD. V lost 4 bases and J lost 6, with 25 bases in between. The CDR3 sequence is CAISAPAGALRGLEQYF. CDR3 bases: TGTGCCATCAGTGCGCCGGCGGGGGCGCTGAGAGGTCTCGAGCAGTACTTC.

V and J are TRBV11-2 and TRBJ2-7, with TRBD2 matching over 11 bases. The CDR3 runs to 17 residues. CDR1 is SGHAT and CDR2 is FQNNGV in the germline V gene. With V trimmed by 0 bases and J by 3 bases, 7 bases remained unmatched. CDR3 sequence: CASSLDALAGAFYEQYF. The CDR3 bases are TGTGCCAGCAGCTTAGATGCACTAGCGGGGGCCTTCTACGAGCAGTACTTC.

The chain couples TRBV7-2 to TRBJ2-1; 9 bases are shared with TRBD2. Germline lookup yields CDR1 SGHTA and CDR2 FQGNSA. The V gene end was trimmed by 0 bases and the J gene end by 7 bases; junction bases not matched to a gene: 7. The CDR3 runs to 16 residues. The CDR3 nucleotides read TGTGCCAGCAGCTTAGCTGGGCGGGGGGGTAAGAATGAGCAGTTCTTC. Its translation: CASSLAGRGGKNEQFF.

This chain joins TRBV7-2 and TRBJ2-5, with D possibly matching TRBD1 (6 bases). CDR1 SGHTA and CDR2 FQGNSA come from the germline V gene. The CDR3 has 14 residues. Trimming left V 5 bases short and J 4 bases short, with 14 bases between. CDR3: CASSPGQTVETQYF. CDR3 DNA: TGTGCCAGCAGCCCAGGACAGACGGTAGAGACCCAGTACTTC. The complete variable domain, with remaining parts taken from reference TRBV7-2 and TRBJ2-5, reads GAGVSQSPSNKVTEKGKDVELRCDPISGHTALYWYRQSLGQGLEFLIYFQGNSAPDKSGLPSDRFSAERTGGSVSTLTIQRTQQEDSAVYLCASSPGQTVETQYFGPGTRLLVL.

The chain carries TRBV5-4 and TRBJ2-5, with D uncertain. Germline V gene sequence: CDR1 SGHNT, CDR2 YYREEE (reference sequence). The V and J ends lost 3 bases and 0 bases respectively, with 6 bases between them. CDR3 length equals 13 residues. The CDR3 loop is CASSSVYQETQYF. The CDR3 nucleotides are TGTGCCAGCAGCTCCGTGTACCAAGAGACCCAGTACTTC.

The genes are TRBV7-2 and TRBJ2-7; TRBD2 might be the D (5 bases). With 6 bases removed from V and 5 bases from J, the gap between germline ends came to 14 bases. The CDR3 totals 13 residues. Germline V CDR1 and CDR2: SGHTA, FQGNSA. In nucleotides, the CDR3 is TGTGCCAGCAGTATGGGGAGAGAGCACGAGCAGTACTTC. This gives the protein CASSMGREHEQYF.

J is TRBJ2-2 and V is TRBV2; 7 bases agree with TRBD1. After removal of 7 bases from V and 4 bases from J, the junction contained 6 bases not matched to a gene. CDR1 is SNHLY, CDR2 FYNNEI, per germline. The CDR3 spans 14 residues. The CDR3 protein is CASNGQVSTGELFF. For the CDR3, the DNA is TGTGCCAGCAACGGACAGGTTTCCACCGGGGAGCTGTTTTTT. Together with reference TRBV2 and TRBJ2-2, the CDR3 gives the full variable domain: EPEVTQTPSHQVTQMGQEVILRCVPISNHLYFYWYRQILGQKVEFLVSFYNNEISEKSEIFDDQFSVERPDGSNFTLKIRSTKLEDSAMYFCASNGQVSTGELFFGEGSRLTVL.

The V and J genes are TRBV21-1 and TRBJ1-4; TRBD1 is taken as the D call from the table, unchecked against the DNA. TRBV21-1 is a pseudogene segment. The CDR3 is 19 residues long. CDR3 loop: CASSKPNRGPVDLNEKLFF. CDR3 in DNA: TGTGCCAGCAGCAAACCCAACAGGGGGCCAGTCGACCTTAATGAAAAACTGTTTTTT.

This clone is classed as large. The gene calls are TRBV6-1 and TRBJ1-1; weak D call: TRBD1 (5 bases). V was trimmed by 6 bases and J by 7 bases, leaving 6 bases between them. CDR3 length equals 10 residues. CDR1 and CDR2 (germline): MNHNS, SASEGT. For the CDR3, the DNA is TGTGCCAGCAGCGACAGTGAAGCTTTCTTT. It yields the protein CASSDSEAFF.

The chain uses TRBV5-1 and TRBJ1-1, with a tentative D call TRBD1 (6 bases). The V gene lost 0 bases and the J gene lost 4 bases, with 10 bases spanning the gap. The V gene's germline CDR1 is SGHRS and CDR2 YFSETQ. The CDR3 has 14 residues. As DNA, the CDR3 is TGCGCCAGCAGCTTGGGACAGGACCCCACTGAAGCTTTCTTT. The encoded protein is CASSLGQDPTEAFF.

This chain joins TRBV29-1 and TRBJ2-7, with D unresolved. This CDR3 contains 12 residues. Germline CDR1 and CDR2: SQVTM and ANQGSEA. Trimming took 0 bases from V and 6 from J, leaving 9 bases between them. CDR3 coding DNA: TGCAGCGTTGAAGACAGTTCATTCGAGCAGTACTTC. Translation: CSVEDSSFEQYF.

This clone showed up just a few times. The rearrangement links TRBV27 to TRBJ2-4, with a weak D call TRBD2 (5 bases). This CDR3 region has 14 residues. Germline V lookup: CDR1 MNHEY, CDR2 SMNVEV (reference sequence). Trimming left V 5 bases short and J 7 bases short, with 15 bases between. The CDR3, as DNA: TGTGCCAGCAGTCCGAGCTTCGGGGTCAACATTCAGTACTTC. As protein: CASSPSFGVNIQYF.

The V call is TRBV27, the J call TRBJ2-5; 9 nucleotides match TRBD1. The germline CDR1 and CDR2 sequences are MNHEY and SMNVEV (reference sequence). V was pared by 5 bases and J by 1 base, with 8 bases of the junction left unmatched. This CDR3 contains 16 residues. CDR3 amino acids: CASSRRTGVSQETQYF. The CDR3 region has the DNA TGTGCCAGCAGTCGCAGGACAGGGGTTAGCCAAGAGACCCAGTACTTC.

The V call is TRBV5-1, the J call TRBJ1-1, with a tentative D call TRBD1 (6 bases). This CDR3 is built from 15 residues. Germline CDR1 SGHRS, CDR2 YFSETQ. Trimming shortened V by 3 bases and J by 5 bases, and 17 bases separated the two germline ends. The CDR3 DNA reads as TGCGCCAGCAGCTACACATCAGGGGAGGGGACTGAAGCTTTCTTT. Its protein product is CASSYTSGEGTEAFF.

This rearrangement joins TRBV6-6 to TRBJ1-2; a weak D match, TRBD1 (5 bases). Between the trimmed V and J ends, which lost 8 bases and 3 bases, there was a span of 19 bases. Germline-derived CDR1 and CDR2 are MNHNY and SVGAGI (reference sequence). The CDR3 is made up of 15 amino acids. The CDR3 spells CASLPEARGDYGYTF. CDR3 in DNA: TGTGCCAGCCTACCCGAAGCGCGGGGGGACTATGGCTACACCTTC.

The chain has TRBV2 and TRBJ2-5, with a tentative D call TRBD1 (6 bases). This CDR3 contains 13 residues. V was cut by 3 bases and J by 3 bases, with 8 bases left in between. Germline CDR1 is SNHLY and CDR2 is FYNNEI. CDR3 sequence (DNA): TGTGCCAGCAGTGAGTACAGGGAAGAGACCCAGTACTTC. Translation: CASSEYREETQYF.

This chain uses TRBV6-5 with TRBJ2-3, with D possibly being TRBD2 (7 bases). The germline gives CDR1 MNHEY, CDR2 SVGAGI. This CDR3 comprises 16 residues. The V end was cut by 0 bases, the J end by 6 bases, with 16 bases between. The CDR3 DNA follows: TGTGCCAGCAGTTACTCGAGAGCGGGAAGGGGGGATACGCAGTATTTT. It is translated as CASSYSRAGRGDTQYF.